The entry that follows covers one T cell receptor beta chain sequence. The data are from a study of blood T cell repertoires in COVID-19. As for the study in general: Both acute and convalescent COVID-19 samples were obtained from the United States, Italy and Spain. T cells, B-cell-depleted T cells, or PBMCs provided the cDNA or gDNA that served as material.

V was cut by 3 bases and J by 3 bases, with 12 bases left in between. The length of the CDR3 is 14 residues. Looked up from germline, CDR1 is SGHAT and CDR2 is FQNNGV. This table comes from immunoSEQ multiplex PCR, and its TCRdb copy is limited to in-frame clones, with some not included. The table includes about 200,000 clones, 86% detected once. This TCR derives from a man aged 35 to 55 with acute COVID-19. What was sequenced was PBMCs or T cells enriched from blood (not recorded which). V gene TRBV11-2 combines with J gene TRBJ2-7; tentative D call: TRBD1 (6 bases). CDR3 loop: CASSFTGSHYEQYF. The CDR3 nucleotides are TGTGCCAGCAGCTTTACAGGGTCCCACTACGAGCAGTACTTC.